What follows describes a single T cell receptor (beta chain). Antigen: not known. Sequencing was performed with immunoSEQ multiplex PCR; in TCRdb, only in-frame clones are kept and a portion is missing. This repertoire shows some 150,000 clones, about 92% found once; its top ten account for 2.6%. The sample is drawn from a study of T cell responses to AZD1222 COVID-19 vaccine. Regarding the study as a whole: Donors were mostly white British, more females; clonal diversity possibly underestimated. CD4 TCRs linked to vaccination spanned spike, dominating at 160-218 and 743-854. Baseline antibody screening turned up just a handful of seropositive AZD1222 recipients. Spike-specific TCR breadth and depth grew following two AZD1222 doses.

V was pared by 5 bases and J by 2 bases, with 9 bases of the junction left unmatched. CDR1 SGHAT and CDR2 FQNNGV come from the germline V gene. The CDR3 consists of 16 residues. This receptor was taken from an adult in good health. The genes are TRBV11-2 and TRBJ2-1; TRBD2 agrees at 7 bases. The sequencing used peripheral blood, collected on day 0 of AZD1222 vaccination. The DNA for the CDR3 is TGTGCCAGCAGCCTCCCCCCGCTAGCGGCCTACAATGAGCAGTTCTTC. It translates to CASSLPPLAAYNEQFF.